The 23 T cell receptor beta chains below were found in one sample sequenced in a study of glioma-infiltrating T cells after dendritic cell vaccination. Clones were sequenced by immunoSEQ multiplex PCR, and TCRdb holds only the in-frame ones, with some missing. The sample holds 93,000 or so clones, more than 80% seen once. Here the sequenced sample was blood, taken before dendritic cell vaccination. These receptors all come from a human donor with glioblastoma.

The chain has TRBV10-1 and TRBJ1-5; D call uncertain. Trimming removed 1 base at V and 5 bases at J, with 6 bases between. This CDR3 spans 13 amino acids. Germline V CDR1 and CDR2: WNHNN, SYGVQD (reference sequence). The CDR3 DNA sequence: TGCGCCAGCAGTGAGTTGGCAGATCAGCCCCAGCATTTT. Its translation: CASSELADQPQHF.

The V call is TRBV7-6, the J call TRBJ2-7; the match to TRBD2 covers 16 bases. Germline lookup yields CDR1 SGHVS and CDR2 FNYEAQ. With V trimmed by 5 bases and J by 3 bases, 16 bases remained unmatched. The CDR3 covers 20 residues. Written as DNA, the CDR3 is TGTGCCAGCAGCGAGAGTATCGGGACTAGCGGGGGGGCGGTCAGCTACGAGCAGTACTTC. Amino acids: CASSESIGTSGGAVSYEQYF. The full variable domain, rest sourced from reference TRBV7-6 and TRBJ2-7, is GAGVSQSPRYKVTKRGQDVALRCDPISGHVSLYWYRQALGQGPEFLTYFNYEAQQDKSGLPNDRFSAERPEGSISTLTIQRTEQRDSAMYRCASSESIGTSGGAVSYEQYFGPGTRLTVT.

V gene TRBV11-3 combines with J gene TRBJ2-2; D is ambiguous. CDR1 and CDR2 (germline): SGHNT, YENEEA. V was cut by 3 bases and J by 0 bases, with 5 bases left in between. The CDR3 is 14 amino acids. CDR3 loop: CASSFLANTGELFF. CDR3 nucleotides: TGTGCCAGCAGCTTCCTAGCGAACACCGGGGAGCTGTTTTTT.

The rearrangement uses TRBV6-5 and TRBJ1-1; the D gene is possibly TRBD1 (5 bases). Per the germline V gene, CDR1 is MNHEY and CDR2 is SVGAGI. Between the trimmed V and J ends, which lost 2 bases and 4 bases, there was a span of 8 bases. The CDR3 contains 13 residues. In nucleotides, the CDR3 is TGTGCCAGCAGTTACGGGGGAGGCACTGAAGCTTTCTTT. Translating gives CASSYGGGTEAFF.

The table lists this clone with a few counts. The chain links TRBV21-1 to TRBJ2-1; TRBD2 was called by the table and not checked on the DNA. TRBV21-1 is annotated as a pseudogene. The CDR3 runs 16 residues. CDR3 bases: TGTGCCAGCAAAAGAGGGACTAGCGGGGAGTACAATGAGCAGTTCTTC. This codes for CASKRGTSGEYNEQFF.

The chain links TRBV10-1 to TRBJ2-6, with a weak D call TRBD1 (5 bases). Germline V gives CDR1 WNHNN, CDR2 SYGVQD (reference sequence). Trimming removed 0 bases at V and 1 base at J, with 13 bases between. The CDR3 totals 18 residues. The CDR3 nucleotides are TGCGCCAGCAGTGAGTCTCCAGGGCGCCTTTCTGGGGCCAACGTCCTGACTTTC. This gives the protein CASSESPGRLSGANVLTF.

The genes are TRBV4-2 and TRBJ2-1, with 9 bases lining up with TRBD2. The V segment lost 4 bases and the J segment 5 bases; nucleotides outside the gene matches: 9. Germline lookup yields CDR1 LGHNA and CDR2 YNFKEQ. The CDR3 length is 16 residues. DNA of the CDR3: TGTGCCAGCAGCCGAATTATGAGCGGGGGGAACAATGAGCAGTTCTTC. Translated, it gives CASSRIMSGGNNEQFF.

This clone was recorded once. The chain couples TRBV15 to TRBJ2-1; 15 nucleotides match TRBD2. V lost 2 bases and J lost 8; bases outside the gene matches: 1. Germline lookup yields CDR1 LNHNV and CDR2 YYDKDF (reference sequence). The CDR3 extends over 15 amino acids. Here the CDR3 reads CATSRRTSGGDEQFF. CDR3 DNA: TGTGCCACCAGCAGACGGACTAGCGGGGGGGATGAGCAGTTCTTC.

The rearrangement uses TRBV7-8 and TRBJ2-3, with D possibly being TRBD2 (6 bases). From germline, CDR1 is SGHVS and CDR2 FQNEAQ. CDR3 size: 15 residues. Trimming removed 5 bases at V and 3 bases at J, with 15 bases between. In DNA, the CDR3 is TGTGCCAGCAGCCCCCGGGGTGGGACTACAGATACGCAGTATTTT. The encoded protein is CASSPRGGTTDTQYF.

J is TRBJ1-2 and V is TRBV7-8; TRBD1 is a possible D gene (6 bases). This CDR3 contains 17 residues. Trimming stripped 2 bases from V and 3 bases from J, with 19 bases between. Germline assignment: CDR1 SGHVS and CDR2 FQNEAQ. The CDR3: CASSLISGVGGDYGYTF. CDR3 DNA: TGTGCCAGCAGCTTAATTTCTGGTGTAGGGGGGGACTATGGCTACACCTTC.

This clone is a singleton in its sample. The chain carries TRBV11-3 and TRBJ2-7, with 8 bases matching TRBD1. The CDR3 covers 14 residues. Germline V gene data show CDR1 as SGHNT and CDR2 as YENEEA. V was clipped by 5 bases and J by 0 bases; unmatched bases: 3. This CDR3 is CASSADRVSYEQYF. The CDR3 DNA follows: TGTGCCAGCAGCGCGGACAGGGTCTCCTACGAGCAGTACTTC.

CDR3 sequence (DNA): TGTGCCTCCACAGCGGGGGGGCTCACAGATACGCAGTATTTT. Translating it yields CASTAGGLTDTQYF. This sequence joins TRBV7-3 and TRBJ2-3; 10 bases align to TRBD2. J was trimmed by 2 bases and V by 11 bases; bases with no gene match: 7. This CDR3 has 14 residues. The germline gives CDR1 SGHTA, CDR2 FQGTGA. Drawing the rest from reference TRBV7-3 and TRBJ2-3, the complete variable domain is GAGVSQTPSNKVTEKGKYVELRCDPISGHTALYWYRQSLGQGPEFLIYFQGTGAADDSGLPNDRFFAVRPEGSVSTLKIQRTERGDSAVYLCASTAGGLTDTQYFGPGTRLTVL.

There are a few counts of this clone. The rearrangement joins TRBV11-3 to TRBJ1-1; 7 bases map to TRBD1. The CDR3 runs to 14 residues. The V gene's germline CDR1 is SGHNT and CDR2 YENEEA. The V and J ends lost 8 bases and 4 bases, in that order; junction bases with no gene match: 10. The CDR3 bases are TGTGCCAGCGGAGCCGGGACAGTGTCCACTGAAGCTTTCTTT. This translates into CASGAGTVSTEAFF.

This chain connects TRBV5-4 to TRBJ1-1, with TRBD1 matching 9 bases. The CDR3 extends over 16 amino acids. Trimming removed 4 bases from V and 0 bases from J; junction bases left unmatched: 7. CDR1 and CDR2 from the germline V gene are SGHNT and YYREEE (reference sequence). CDR3 coding DNA: TGTGCCAGCAGCCCAAAACAGGGGGCCCTGAACACTGAAGCTTTCTTT. It translates to CASSPKQGALNTEAFF. Filled out from reference TRBV5-4 and TRBJ1-1, the complete variable domain reads ETGVTQSPTHLIKTRGQQVTLRCSSQSGHNTVSWYQQALGQGPQFIFQYYREEENGRGNFPPRFSGLQFPNYSSELNVNALELDDSALYLCASSPKQGALNTEAFFGQGTRLTVV.

The chain employs TRBV19 and TRBJ1-1; 9 bases line up with TRBD1. V was clipped by 5 bases and J by 5 bases; unmatched bases: 3. The CDR3 extends over 13 amino acids. Germline V gene sequence: CDR1 LNHDA, CDR2 SQIVND (reference sequence). The CDR3 DNA is TGTGCCAGTAGTTCACAGGGGGCTACTGAAGCTTTCTTT. Its protein product is CASSSQGATEAFF.

The chain employs TRBV10-2 and TRBJ2-5; TRBD1 aligns across 10 bases. Trimming removed 6 bases from V and 5 bases from J; junction bases left unmatched: 9. This CDR3 has 15 amino acids. Germline V gene data show CDR1 as WSHSY and CDR2 as SAAADI. Here the CDR3 reads CASRDRDRGIETQYF. CDR3 bases: TGCGCCAGCAGAGATAGGGACAGGGGAATTGAGACCCAGTACTTC.

In this sample, this clone turned up once. The chain joins TRBV4-3 to TRBJ2-3; 8 bases are shared with TRBD2. V lost 1 base and J lost 9; bases outside the gene matches: 18. The CDR3 is 18 amino acids. In germline, CDR1 is LGHNA, CDR2 YSLEER. The CDR3 bases are TGCGCCAGCAGCCAAGTTACCAGCGGGGGACCCCTGGGTCGAACGCAGTATTTT. Its protein is CASSQVTSGGPLGRTQYF.

V and J are TRBV7-2 and TRBJ2-1; 7 positions agree with TRBD2. The CDR3 is 15 residues long. The germline V gene has CDR1 SGHTA and CDR2 FQGNSA. Trimming removed 2 bases from V and 4 bases from J; junction bases left unmatched: 5. CDR3 sequence (DNA): TGTGCCAGCAGCTTATACGGGGAGGGGTACAATGAGCAGTTCTTC. The encoded protein is CASSLYGEGYNEQFF.

This chain links TRBV6-5 with TRBJ2-3; TRBD2 matches 8 bases. CDR3 length equals 15 residues. Trimming took 6 bases from V and 6 from J; bases not matched to a gene: 11. Germline CDR1 is MNHEY and CDR2 is SVGAGI. For the CDR3, the DNA is TGTGCCAGCAGCCGAAGCGGGGGCCGTTTGGATACGCAGTATTTT. Translating gives CASSRSGGRLDTQYF.

The rearrangement joins TRBV4-1 to TRBJ2-3; 7 bases are a match to TRBD2. J gave up 2 bases and V 8 bases, and 7 bases lay outside the gene matches. The germline CDR1 and CDR2 sequences are MGHRA and YSYEKL. This CDR3 comprises 14 residues. The DNA for the CDR3 is TGCGCCAGCTCCGGGACTATCCACACAGATACGCAGTATTTT. Amino acid sequence: CASSGTIHTDTQYF.

The genes are TRBV2 and TRBJ2-5; 7 bases align to TRBD2. CDR3 length: 13 residues. The V gene's germline CDR1 is SNHLY and CDR2 FYNNEI. After removal of 10 bases from V and 0 bases from J, the junction contained 5 bases not matched to a gene. The chain's CDR3 is CATERGYQETQYF. CDR3 DNA: TGTGCCACCGAGCGGGGATACCAAGAGACCCAGTACTTC.

A note on this clone: Compared with germline, one end of the junction differs, possibly owing to a read error. This specimen includes other DNA sequences encoding the same CDR3. The genes are TRBV11-2 and TRBJ1-6, with D hard to call. Germline loops: CDR1 SGHAT, CDR2 FQNNGV. The length of the CDR3 is 15 residues. CDR3 DNA sequence: TGTGCCAGCAATACCGCTAGCTCCTATAATTCCCCCCTCCACTTT. Translation: CASNTASSYNSPLHF.

This chain links TRBV19 with TRBJ1-3, with 7 bases matching TRBD1. Germline V gene sequence: CDR1 LNHDA, CDR2 SQIVND (reference sequence). The junction had 17 bases not matched to a gene; V was cut back by 4 bases and J by 8 bases. There are 17 residues in the CDR3. The CDR3 nucleotides are TGTGCCAGTAGTAACCGGGACAGTTTCACAGTCGGGGACACCATATATTTT. Translating it yields CASSNRDSFTVGDTIYF.